Each of the 31 T cell receptor beta chains below was sequenced from the same sample in a study of lymphopenia after photon versus proton radiotherapy. The assay was immunoSEQ multiplex PCR, and TCRdb's table has in-frame clones only and misses some. Of 160,000 or so clones in the sample, about 88% were seen once. The source material was peripheral blood, sampled from a patient treated with photon-based radiotherapy. The receptors were sampled from a middle-aged man with gastric cancer.

The V call is TRBV7-2, the J call TRBJ1-1; D unresolved. The CDR3 spans 13 residues. V gave up 3 bases and J gave up 4 bases, with 9 bases separating them. Germline V gene lookup returns CDR1 SGHTA and CDR2 FQGNSA. The CDR3 loop reads CASSFQQVTEAFF. As DNA, the CDR3 is TGTGCCAGCAGCTTCCAACAAGTCACTGAAGCTTTCTTT. Full variable domain (outside the CDR3, taken from reference TRBV7-2 and TRBJ1-1): GAGVSQSPSNKVTEKGKDVELRCDPISGHTALYWYRQSLGQGLEFLIYFQGNSAPDKSGLPSDRFSAERTGGSVSTLTIQRTQQEDSAVYLCASSFQQVTEAFFGQGTRLTVV.

This clone has just a few counts. The rearrangement joins TRBV4-1 to TRBJ1-3; D ambiguous. V dropped 5 bases and J dropped 3 bases, with 14 bases sitting between them. Germline assignment: CDR1 MGHRA and CDR2 YSYEKL. CDR3 length: 15 amino acids. The DNA for the CDR3 is TGCGCCAGCAGCGATCCCCGCCTCAGTGGAAACACCATATATTTT. Its protein product is CASSDPRLSGNTIYF.

The chain couples TRBV6-1 to TRBJ1-2, with D unresolved. CDR3 length equals 14 residues. Germline CDR1 is MNHNS and CDR2 is SASEGT. Deletions cut 7 bases from V and 0 bases from J, with 12 bases between. The DNA for the CDR3 is TGTGCCAGCACGGTACAAGCGTCTAACTATGGCTACACCTTC. Translating gives CASTVQASNYGYTF.

The V and J genes are TRBV7-2 and TRBJ2-3; D perhaps matches TRBD2 (5 bases). Germline loops: CDR1 SGHTA, CDR2 FQGNSA. The CDR3 is made up of 15 amino acids. V lost 4 bases and J 2 bases, leaving 13 bases between the germline ends. The CDR3 loop reads CASSSDPLATDTQYF. DNA for the CDR3: TGTGCCAGCAGCTCCGATCCTCTAGCCACAGATACGCAGTATTTT.

This chain uses TRBV6-5 with TRBJ2-7; D not resolved. The CDR3 loop spans 13 amino acids. Germline V gene lookup returns CDR1 MNHEY and CDR2 SVGAGI. Trimming removed 3 bases at V and 5 bases at J, with 11 bases between. Here the CDR3 DNA reads TGTGCCAGCAGTTATCGCTCCTCTCACGAGCAGTACTTC. Translating it yields CASSYRSSHEQYF.

The chain joins TRBV20-1 to TRBJ2-3; no clear D gene. V was pared by 1 base and J by 11 bases, with 10 bases between. The CDR3 has 11 residues. Germline V gene data show CDR1 as DFQATT and CDR2 as SNEGSKA (reference sequence). CDR3 DNA sequence: TGCAGTGCTAGAGGCGGTGCCTTGCAGTATTTT. Translated, it gives CSARGGALQYF.

The J gene is TRBJ2-5, the V gene TRBV7-6; D gene unclear. The ends were cut back, 1 base at V and 8 bases at J, with 14 bases in the middle. The CDR3 contains 14 residues. Looked up from germline, CDR1 is SGHVS and CDR2 is FNYEAQ. CDR3 in DNA: TGTGCCAGCAGCTTAGAGGGCAGCCCAGTTACCCAGTACTTC. Protein sequence: CASSLEGSPVTQYF.

The V call is TRBV6-5, the J call TRBJ2-5; 11 nucleotides match TRBD2. The CDR3 loop spans 13 amino acids. With 7 bases clipped from V and 5 bases from J, the junction kept 3 bases outside the gene matches. The germline V gene has CDR1 MNHEY and CDR2 SVGAGI. CDR3 in DNA: TGTGCCAGCAAACTAGCGGGAGCTGAGACCCAGTACTTC. Residues: CASKLAGAETQYF.

The chain has TRBV5-6 and TRBJ2-7; 12 nucleotides match TRBD2. Germline CDR1 SGHDT, CDR2 YYEEEE. The CDR3 sequence is 18 residues long. J was trimmed by 6 bases and V by 4 bases; bases with no gene match: 17. The CDR3 region is CASSPRRRRTSGDAEQYF. In DNA form, the CDR3 reads TGTGCCAGCAGCCCCCGACGACGCAGGACTAGCGGGGATGCCGAGCAGTACTTC.

The chain uses TRBV2 and TRBJ1-1, with 9 bases aligning to TRBD1. The CDR3 runs to 14 residues. V lost 5 bases, J lost 5 bases, and 6 bases stayed unmatched. Germline CDR1 reads SNHLY; CDR2 reads FYNNEI. The chain's CDR3 is CASSLQGAGTEAFF. Here the CDR3 DNA reads TGTGCCAGCAGTTTACAGGGGGCGGGTACTGAAGCTTTCTTT.

With regard to this clone: In the same sample, other DNA sequences code for this CDR3. The chain joins TRBV5-1 to TRBJ2-7, with TRBD2 as a possible D gene (5 bases). Between the trimmed V and J ends, which lost 0 bases and 4 bases, there was a span of 5 bases. This CDR3 has 12 amino acids. Germline V lookup: CDR1 SGHRS, CDR2 YFSETQ. CDR3 nucleotide sequence: TGCGCCAGCAGCTTGGGAGGGTACGAGCAGTACTTC. This encodes CASSLGGYEQYF.

The chain couples TRBV7-9 to TRBJ2-1; D might be TRBD2 (6 bases). The CDR3 is 14 residues long. The germline CDR1 and CDR2 sequences are SEHNR and FQNEAQ (reference sequence). Trimming took off 5 bases at V and 4 bases at J, with 12 bases between the two ends. The CDR3 spells CASSQGLRYNEQFF. CDR3 in DNA: TGTGCCAGCAGCCAGGGACTCCGGTACAATGAGCAGTTCTTC.

This clone was seen once. The chain links TRBV5-1 to TRBJ2-3; 9 bases line up with TRBD2. In germline, CDR1 is SGHRS, CDR2 YFSETQ. The CDR3 is made up of 14 amino acids. The trim removed 4 bases at V and 4 bases at J, leaving 4 bases unmatched. For the CDR3, the DNA is TGCGCCAGCAGCCGGACTAGCGCGGCAGATACGCAGTATTTT. Translation gives CASSRTSAADTQYF.

The CDR3 bases are TGTGCCAGCAGCTTAGGGGACATCAAAGCTTTCTTT. It specifies CASSLGDIKAFF. The chain uses TRBV7-9 and TRBJ1-1, with D possibly matching TRBD1 (6 bases). V lost 1 base and J lost 9, with 9 bases in between. This CDR3 has 12 residues. CDR1 and CDR2 (germline): SEHNR, FQNEAQ (reference sequence).

The J gene is TRBJ2-2, the V gene TRBV5-1; TRBD2 aligns across 10 bases. CDR1 is SGHRS, CDR2 YFSETQ, per germline. The ends lost 5 bases at V and 4 bases at J; junction bases unmatched: 8. The CDR3 sequence is 16 residues long. The CDR3 here is CASSRGTSVGTGELFF. CDR3 DNA sequence: TGCGCCAGCAGTCGGGGGACTAGCGTGGGCACCGGGGAGCTGTTTTTT.

This chain links TRBV29-1 with TRBJ2-3; D possibly corresponds to TRBD2 (6 bases). The V end was cut by 3 bases, the J end by 4 bases, with 8 bases between. CDR1 is SQVTM, CDR2 ANQGSEA, per germline. This CDR3 comprises 12 residues. The CDR3, as DNA: TGCAGCGTTGATGGAGGGTCAGATACGCAGTATTTT. Its protein is CSVDGGSDTQYF.

This clone was recorded only once. V gene TRBV7-8 combines with J gene TRBJ2-7; 12 bases are shared with TRBD1. The trim removed 3 bases at V and 5 bases at J, leaving 5 bases unmatched. Germline V CDR1 and CDR2: SGHVS, FQNEAQ. CDR3 size: 15 residues. The CDR3 here is CASSFRDRGRNEQYF. DNA of the CDR3: TGTGCCAGCAGCTTCCGGGACAGGGGGCGGAACGAGCAGTACTTC.

This chain joins TRBV9 and TRBJ2-2, with unresolved D. Per the germline V gene, CDR1 is SGDLS and CDR2 is YYNGEE. V was pared by 2 bases and J by 0 bases, with 2 bases between. This CDR3 region has 13 residues. CDR3 amino acids: CASSVTNTGELFF. The CDR3, as DNA: TGTGCCAGCAGCGTCACGAACACCGGGGAGCTGTTTTTT.

J is TRBJ1-1 and V is TRBV6-6; 7 positions match TRBD1. CDR3 length equals 15 residues. V lost 0 bases to trimming and J lost 4 bases; unmatched junction nucleotides: 5. Germline V gene sequence: CDR1 MNHNY, CDR2 SVGAGI (reference sequence). Here the CDR3 DNA reads TGTGCCAGCAGTTACTCGGGGGACAGTAGCACTGAAGCTTTCTTT. The encoded protein is CASSYSGDSSTEAFF.

This clone has only one observation. The chain uses TRBV28 and TRBJ1-2; D not certain. There are 14 residues in the CDR3. V shed 6 bases and J shed 0 bases, with 11 bases lying between them. CDR1 is MDHEN, CDR2 SYDVKM, per germline. In DNA form, the CDR3 reads TGTGCCAGCAGACCCGAGACATCTAACTATGGCTACACCTTC. This codes for CASRPETSNYGYTF.

The chain is built from TRBV27 and TRBJ2-2; D not certain. Trimming stripped 8 bases from V and 0 bases from J, with 13 bases between. Per the germline V gene, CDR1 is MNHEY and CDR2 is SMNVEV (reference sequence). The CDR3 loop spans 15 amino acids. The DNA of the CDR3 is TGTGCCAGCCGTGTCGGAGCCTCGAACACCGGGGAGCTGTTTTTT. Encoded protein: CASRVGASNTGELFF.

The J gene is TRBJ2-3, the V gene TRBV19; D possibly uses TRBD1 or TRBD2 (5 bases each). This CDR3 spans 16 amino acids. V was cut by 0 bases and J by 4 bases, with 14 bases left in between. CDR1 is LNHDA, CDR2 SQIVND, per germline (reference sequence). The CDR3 DNA is TGTGCCAGTAGTATAGACCCAGGGAGTTTTGCAGATACGCAGTATTTT. It translates to CASSIDPGSFADTQYF.

CDR3 nucleotides: TGTGCCAGCAGTTACGGACTAAACAATGAGCAGTTCTTC. It specifies CASSYGLNNEQFF. The V call is TRBV6-5, the J call TRBJ2-1; perhaps TRBD2 as D (6 bases). Trimming removed 2 bases from V and 5 bases from J, with 7 bases in between. Germline V gives CDR1 MNHEY, CDR2 SVGAGI. This CDR3 is 13 amino acids long.

The V call is TRBV5-1, the J call TRBJ2-7; 12 bases match TRBD2. This CDR3 comprises 15 residues. Germline loops: CDR1 SGHRS, CDR2 YFSETQ. Trimming took 3 bases from V and 3 from J; bases not matched to a gene: 4. CDR3 protein: CASSSTSGRHYEQYF. DNA for the CDR3: TGCGCCAGCAGCTCGACTAGCGGGAGACACTACGAGCAGTACTTC. The full variable domain, its missing parts supplied by reference TRBV5-1 and TRBJ2-7, is KAGVTQTPRYLIKTRGQQVTLSCSPISGHRSVSWYQQTPGQGLQFLFEYFSETQRNKGNFPGRFSGRQFSNSRSEMNVSTLELGDSALYLCASSSTSGRHYEQYFGPGTRLTVT.

The table lists this clone with a count of one. V and J are TRBV29-1 and TRBJ2-3; 8 bases fit TRBD2. V was pared by 6 bases and J by 5 bases, with 13 bases of the junction left unmatched. This CDR3 comprises 15 residues. Per the germline V gene, CDR1 is SQVTM and CDR2 is ANQGSEA. The CDR3 reads CSVRGGAGVGDTQYF. The DNA for the CDR3 is TGCAGCGTGCGTGGGGGAGCGGGAGTCGGAGATACGCAGTATTTT.

This clone was seen a handful of times. V and J are TRBV28 and TRBJ1-3; the D is unclear. This CDR3 is built from 14 residues. Germline CDR1 is MDHEN and CDR2 is SYDVKM. The germline V and J ends were trimmed by 6 bases and 1 base, with 10 bases remaining between them. CDR3 DNA: TGTGCCAGCAGGGTGAGGACTTCTGGAAACACCATATATTTT. Translated, it gives CASRVRTSGNTIYF. The entire variable domain, with the rest obtained from reference TRBV28 and TRBJ1-3, is as follows: DVKVTQSSRYLVKRTGEKVFLECVQDMDHENMFWYRQDPGLGLRLIYFSYDVKMKEKGDIPEGYSVSREKKERFSLILESASTNQTSMYLCASRVRTSGNTIYFGEGSWLTVV.

The CDR3 DNA sequence: TGCAGCGTTGGGGGGAATCCCCCGCTCCCAGGTGAGCAGTTCTTC. Its translation is CSVGGNPPLPGEQFF. The chain has TRBV29-1 and TRBJ2-1; TRBD1 or TRBD2 may be the D gene (5 bases each). Germline loops: CDR1 SQVTM, CDR2 ANQGSEA. V was clipped by 4 bases and J by 9 bases, with 22 bases between them. This CDR3 is 15 amino acids long.

The chain carries TRBV4-2 and TRBJ2-7; 13 bases agree with TRBD2. In germline, CDR1 is LGHNA, CDR2 YNFKEQ. The V and J ends lost 3 bases and 4 bases, in that order; junction bases with no gene match: 15. The CDR3 is 19 amino acids. The CDR3 loop is CASSQSGLAGVAGAYEQYF. DNA of the CDR3: TGTGCCAGCAGCCAGAGTGGACTAGCGGGAGTCGCGGGGGCGTACGAGCAGTACTTC.

The chain employs TRBV2 and TRBJ1-4; D not certain. There are 14 residues in the CDR3. Trimming removed 6 bases at V and 4 bases at J, with 12 bases between. Germline CDR1 is SNHLY and CDR2 is FYNNEI. The DNA of the CDR3 is TGTGCCAGCAGAGCCGGGCCAATTAATGAAAAACTGTTTTTT. This codes for CASRAGPINEKLFF.

The chain links TRBV7-6 to TRBJ2-1, with a weak D call TRBD2 (6 bases). V was pared by 2 bases and J by 7 bases, with 21 bases between. There are 17 residues in the CDR3. Germline V gene lookup returns CDR1 SGHVS and CDR2 FNYEAQ. CDR3 in DNA: TGTGCCAGCAGCTTAAGCGCGGGAAGGCAAGGTGGGAATGAGCAGTTCTTC. Encoded protein: CASSLSAGRQGGNEQFF.

This clone was seen a handful of times. Other DNA sequences in the sample encode the same CDR3. The chain joins TRBV7-3 to TRBJ1-1, with 7 bases aligning to TRBD1. The J segment lost 4 bases and the V segment lost 4 bases, leaving 3 bases of the junction unmatched. This CDR3 region has 13 residues. Germline assignment: CDR1 SGHTA and CDR2 FQGTGA. The CDR3 loop is CASSYQGGTEAFF. As DNA, the CDR3 is TGTGCCAGCAGCTATCAGGGGGGCACTGAAGCTTTCTTT.